A selection of T cell receptor beta chains follows, all from one sample in a study of shared clonotypes between healthy human individuals. Profiled with immunoSEQ multiplex PCR; TCRdb holds only in-frame clones, not every one. This sample carries roughly 2.6 million clones, over 85% of them seen once, and the ten largest clones take about 0.13%. The sequencing sample was made of naive CD4+ T cells sorted from blood. The source of these receptors is a man aged 18-30 years in good health. CDR3s include the opening cysteine and the closing phenylalanine or tryptophan. D genes are given only for firm matches. The listing skips clone size in some rows; elsewhere it reads once, few, many or a size class.

CDR3 protein: CASEPDWLAGDTGELFF; CDR3 DNA: TGTGCCAGCGAGCCGGACTGGCTAGCGGGAGACACCGGGGAGCTGTTTTTT; D gene: TRBD2; J gene: TRBJ2-2; clone size: NA; V gene: TRBV2
CDR3 protein: CASSLRRGLTEAFF; CDR3 DNA: TGTGCCAGCAGCTTACGGAGGGGGCTCACTGAAGCTTTCTTT; D gene: TRBD1; J gene: TRBJ1-1; clone size: NA; V gene: TRBV7-2
CDR3 protein: CASSVTGLSTDTQYF; CDR3 DNA: TGTGCCAGCAGTGTGACGGGCTTGAGCACAGATACGCAGTATTTT; D gene: NA; J gene: TRBJ2-3; clone size: NA; V gene: TRBV2
CDR3 protein: CASSPQLNTEAFF; CDR3 DNA: TGTGCCAGCAGTCCTCAGTTGAACACTGAAGCTTTCTTT; D gene: NA; J gene: TRBJ1-1; clone size: NA; V gene: TRBV2
CDR3 protein: CASTRGRSEQYF; CDR3 DNA: TGTGCCAGCACCAGGGGGCGAAGTGAGCAGTACTTC; D gene: TRBD1; J gene: TRBJ2-7; clone size: NA; V gene: TRBV28
CDR3 protein: CASSFAGPSNTGELFF; CDR3 DNA: TGTGCCAGCAGTTTTGCAGGACCTTCGAACACCGGGGAGCTGTTTTTT; D gene: NA; J gene: TRBJ2-2; clone size: NA; V gene: TRBV6-6
CDR3 protein: CASSGADREAETQYF; CDR3 DNA: TGTGCCAGCAGTGGGGCGGACAGGGAGGCCGAGACCCAGTACTTC; D gene: TRBD1; J gene: TRBJ2-5; clone size: NA; V gene: TRBV2
CDR3 protein: CASSSERSGRNEQFF; CDR3 DNA: TGTGCCAGCAGCTCCGAGAGGTCAGGTCGCAATGAGCAGTTCTTC; D gene: NA; J gene: TRBJ2-1; clone size: NA; V gene: TRBV7-2
CDR3 protein: CASSFGQAQETQYF; CDR3 DNA: TGCGCCAGCAGCTTCGGTCAGGCACAAGAGACCCAGTACTTC; D gene: NA; J gene: TRBJ2-5; clone size: NA; V gene: TRBV5-1
CDR3 protein: CASSTSGGFNEQFF; CDR3 DNA: TGTGCCAGCAGCACTAGCGGGGGGTTCAATGAGCAGTTCTTC; D gene: TRBD2; J gene: TRBJ2-1; clone size: NA; V gene: TRBV2
CDR3 protein: CASSEGGTGVYGYTF; CDR3 DNA: TGTGCCAGCAGTGAGGGCGGGACAGGTGTATATGGCTACACCTTC; D gene: TRBD1; J gene: TRBJ1-2; clone size: once; V gene: TRBV6-1
CDR3 protein: CASSLSQGGETQYF; CDR3 DNA: TGTGCCAGCAGCTTATCACAGGGGGGGGAGACCCAGTACTTC; D gene: NA; J gene: TRBJ2-5; clone size: NA; V gene: TRBV7-9
CDR3 protein: CATLHGQGSYEQYF; CDR3 DNA: TGTGCCACACTGCATGGACAGGGGTCGTACGAGCAGTACTTC; D gene: TRBD1; J gene: TRBJ2-7; clone size: NA; V gene: TRBV6-5
CDR3 protein: CASSLGTSGYNEQFF; CDR3 DNA: TGTGCCAGCAGCCTTGGGACTAGCGGTTACAATGAGCAGTTCTTC; D gene: TRBD2; J gene: TRBJ2-1; clone size: NA; V gene: TRBV11-2
CDR3 protein: CATSEIAGFQETQYF; CDR3 DNA: TGTGCCACCAGCGAAATAGCGGGGTTTCAAGAGACCCAGTACTTC; D gene: TRBD2; J gene: TRBJ2-5; clone size: NA; V gene: TRBV15
CDR3 protein: CASSPISVGPETQYF; CDR3 DNA: TGTGCCAGCAGCCCCATCAGTGTGGGGCCAGAGACCCAGTACTTC; D gene: NA; J gene: TRBJ2-5; clone size: NA; V gene: TRBV11-2
CDR3 protein: CASSVGTGGEKLFF; CDR3 DNA: TGTGCCAGCAGTGTGGGGACAGGCGGAGAAAAACTGTTTTTT; D gene: TRBD1; J gene: TRBJ1-4; clone size: NA; V gene: TRBV6-1
CDR3 protein: CASSAPGRVGNEQFF; CDR3 DNA: TGTGCCAGCAGTGCCCCGGGCAGGGTCGGTAATGAGCAGTTCTTC; D gene: NA; J gene: TRBJ2-1; clone size: once; V gene: TRBV2
CDR3 protein: CASSYMSRAGTEAFF; CDR3 DNA: TGTGCCAGCAGTTACATGTCTCGGGCGGGGACTGAAGCTTTCTTT; D gene: NA; J gene: TRBJ1-1; clone size: NA; V gene: TRBV6-5
CDR3 protein: CASSEGSGSVYEQYF; CDR3 DNA: TGTGCCAGCAGCGAGGGTAGCGGGAGCGTCTACGAGCAGTACTTC; D gene: TRBD2; J gene: TRBJ2-7; clone size: NA; V gene: TRBV9
CDR3 protein: CASSLGGTGELFF; CDR3 DNA: TGTGCCAGCAGTTTAGGAGGGACCGGGGAGCTGTTTTTT; D gene: NA; J gene: TRBJ2-2; clone size: NA; V gene: TRBV27
CDR3 protein: CASSLGGGIPNEQFF; CDR3 DNA: TGTGCCAGCAGCTTGGGCGGGGGGATCCCCAATGAGCAGTTCTTC; D gene: TRBD2; J gene: TRBJ2-1; clone size: NA; V gene: TRBV5-4
CDR3 protein: CASSLAQPGTDTQYF; CDR3 DNA: TGCGCCAGCAGCTTGGCCCAGCCAGGGACAGATACGCAGTATTTT; D gene: NA; J gene: TRBJ2-3; clone size: NA; V gene: TRBV5-1
CDR3 protein: CASSLGLLGTQYF; CDR3 DNA: TGTGCCAGCAGCTTAGGTCTACTCGGTACGCAGTATTTT; D gene: NA; J gene: TRBJ2-3; clone size: NA; V gene: TRBV7-9
CDR3 protein: CASTLTGVNYGYTF; CDR3 DNA: TGTGCCAGCACCTTGACAGGGGTTAACTATGGCTACACCTTC; D gene: TRBD1; J gene: TRBJ1-2; clone size: NA; V gene: TRBV6-1
CDR3 protein: CASSPGPYNSPLHF; CDR3 DNA: TGTGCCAGCAGCCCGGGACCGTATAATTCACCCCTCCACTTT; D gene: NA; J gene: TRBJ1-6; clone size: NA; V gene: TRBV7-5
CDR3 protein: CASRRDSLNTGELFF; CDR3 DNA: TGTGCCAGCAGGCGGGACAGTCTGAACACCGGGGAGCTGTTTTTT; D gene: NA; J gene: TRBJ2-2; clone size: NA; V gene: TRBV6-5
CDR3 protein: CASSKGQGNNYGYTF; CDR3 DNA: TGTGCCAGCAGCAAGGGACAGGGAAACAACTATGGCTACACCTTC; D gene: TRBD1; J gene: TRBJ1-2; clone size: once; V gene: TRBV7-6
CDR3 protein: CASSQVRYSPYEQYF; CDR3 DNA: TGCGCCAGCAGCCAAGTGAGGTACAGCCCCTACGAGCAGTACTTC; D gene: NA; J gene: TRBJ2-7; clone size: NA; V gene: TRBV4-3
CDR3 protein: CASSLRRSYEQYF; CDR3 DNA: TGTGCCAGCAGCTTACGACGGTCCTACGAGCAGTACTTC; D gene: NA; J gene: TRBJ2-7; clone size: NA; V gene: TRBV7-2